What follows describes a single T cell receptor beta chain. The source of the sample is a study of cytomegalovirus exposure and HLA in healthy donors. Across the study: Of around 400 genotyped donors, more than 65% grouped in the Caucasian-associated ancestry cluster.

This CDR3 spans 13 amino acids. CDR1 and CDR2 (germline): SQVTM, ANQGSEA. J gave up 2 bases and V 4 bases, and 5 bases lay outside the gene matches. In the PCR, 60 Vbeta and 13 Jbeta primers were used. Measured with immunoSEQ multiplex PCR; TCRdb has only the in-frame clones, and not every one. The data hold about 110,000 clones, with around 70% observed a single time. The clonotype comes from a woman aged 70-85 years in good health and CMV-seropositive. Sequenced sample: PBMCs. The chain has TRBV29-1 and TRBJ2-7; TRBD2 matches 7 bases. Written as DNA, the CDR3 is TGCAGCGTTGTACTTGGGGGGGCCTACGAGCAGTACTTC. The encoded protein is CSVVLGGAYEQYF.